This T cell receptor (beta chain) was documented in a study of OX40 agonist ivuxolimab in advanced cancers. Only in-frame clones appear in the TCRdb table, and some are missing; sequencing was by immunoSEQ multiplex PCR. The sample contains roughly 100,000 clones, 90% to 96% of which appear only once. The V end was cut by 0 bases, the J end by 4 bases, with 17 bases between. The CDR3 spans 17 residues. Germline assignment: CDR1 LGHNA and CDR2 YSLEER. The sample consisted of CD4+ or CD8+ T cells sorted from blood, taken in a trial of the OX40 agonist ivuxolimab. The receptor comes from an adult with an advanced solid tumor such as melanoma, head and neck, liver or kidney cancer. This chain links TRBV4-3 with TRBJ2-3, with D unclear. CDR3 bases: TGCGCCAGCAGCCAAGATGGAACGGAGATTCGTCCAGATACGCAGTATTTT. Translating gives CASSQDGTEIRPDTQYF.